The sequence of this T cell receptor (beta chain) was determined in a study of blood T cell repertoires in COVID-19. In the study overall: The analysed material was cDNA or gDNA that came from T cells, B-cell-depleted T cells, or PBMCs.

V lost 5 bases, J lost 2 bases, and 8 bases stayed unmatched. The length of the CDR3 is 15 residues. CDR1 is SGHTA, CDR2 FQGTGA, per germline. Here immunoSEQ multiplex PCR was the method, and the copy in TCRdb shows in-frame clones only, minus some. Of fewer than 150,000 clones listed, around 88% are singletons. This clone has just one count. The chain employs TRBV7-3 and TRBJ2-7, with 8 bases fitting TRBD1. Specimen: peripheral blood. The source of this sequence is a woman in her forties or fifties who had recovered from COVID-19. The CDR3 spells CASSLSGDRTYEQYF. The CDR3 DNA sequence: TGTGCCAGCAGCCTGTCGGGGGACAGGACCTACGAGCAGTACTTC.